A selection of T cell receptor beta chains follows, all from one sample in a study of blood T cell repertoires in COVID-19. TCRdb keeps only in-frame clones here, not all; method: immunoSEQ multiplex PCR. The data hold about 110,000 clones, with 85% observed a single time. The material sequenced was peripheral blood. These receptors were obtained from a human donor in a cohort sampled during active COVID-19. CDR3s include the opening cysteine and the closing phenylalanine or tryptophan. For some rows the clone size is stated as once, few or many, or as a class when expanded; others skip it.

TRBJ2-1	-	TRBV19	CASSVRPGGYEQFF
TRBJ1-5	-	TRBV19	CASFPKGRGQFNQPQHF
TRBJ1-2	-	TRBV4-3	CASSQEADRHYGYTF
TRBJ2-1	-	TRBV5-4	CASSLDSSYNEQFF
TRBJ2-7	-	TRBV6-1	CASSESSRVSSYEQYF
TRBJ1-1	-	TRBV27	CASSLWGTGGGNTEAFF
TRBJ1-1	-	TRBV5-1	CASSLVGHLVF
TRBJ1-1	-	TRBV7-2	CASSLTENTEAFF
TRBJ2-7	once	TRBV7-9	CASSPVGGQGIRYEQYF
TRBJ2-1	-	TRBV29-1	CSGERASGAHYNEQFF
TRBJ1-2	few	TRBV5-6	CASSLPQGYGYTF
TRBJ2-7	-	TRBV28	CASRPQGASYEQYF
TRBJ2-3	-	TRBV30	CAWSGEDRVTTDTQYF
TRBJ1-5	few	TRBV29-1	CSVEEGGNQPQHF
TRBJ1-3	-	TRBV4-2	CASSQDFLSGNTIYF
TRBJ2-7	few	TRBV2	CASSEFVAEPYEQYF
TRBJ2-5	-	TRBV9	CASSVEERPQETQYF